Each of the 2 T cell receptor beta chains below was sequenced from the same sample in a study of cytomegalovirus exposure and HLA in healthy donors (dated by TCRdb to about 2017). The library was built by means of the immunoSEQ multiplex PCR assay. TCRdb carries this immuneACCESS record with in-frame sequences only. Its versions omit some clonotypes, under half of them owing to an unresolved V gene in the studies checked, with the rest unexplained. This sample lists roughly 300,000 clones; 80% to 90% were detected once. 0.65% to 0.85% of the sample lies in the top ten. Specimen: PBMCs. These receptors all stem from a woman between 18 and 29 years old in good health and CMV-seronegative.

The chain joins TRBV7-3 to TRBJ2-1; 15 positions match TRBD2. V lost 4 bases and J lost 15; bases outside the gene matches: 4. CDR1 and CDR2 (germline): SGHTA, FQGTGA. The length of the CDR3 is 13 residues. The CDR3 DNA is TGTGCCAGCAGCTCGCGGACTAGCGGGAGGGCGTTCTTC. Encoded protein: CASSSRTSGRAFF.

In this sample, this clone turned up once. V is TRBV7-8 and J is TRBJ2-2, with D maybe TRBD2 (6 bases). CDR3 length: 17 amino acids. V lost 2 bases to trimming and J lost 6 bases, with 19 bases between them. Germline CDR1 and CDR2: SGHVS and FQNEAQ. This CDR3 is CASSLTPGLRLPGELFF. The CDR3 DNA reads TGTGCCAGCAGCTTAACTCCGGGACTGAGATTGCCCGGGGAGCTGTTTTTT. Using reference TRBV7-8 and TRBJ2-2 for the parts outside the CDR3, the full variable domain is GAGVSQSPRYKVAKRGQDVALRCDPISGHVSLFWYQQALGQGPEFLTYFQNEAQLDKSGLPSDRFFAERPEGSVSTLKIQRTQQEDSAVYLCASSLTPGLRLPGELFFGEGSRLTVL.